This TCR beta chain was recorded in a study of CD8 T cells in ankylosing spondylitis (dated by TCRdb to the late 2010s). Describing the broader study: The study set out to find disease-linked TCR variants by profiling T cell receptor beta repertoires in ankylosing spondylitis patients and healthy donors. The full study cohort was made up of roughly 25 ankylosing spondylitis patients and 108 healthy donors. Samples of peripheral blood were taken, and for ankylosing spondylitis patients, synovial fluid was collected as well. The investigation overall reported the following: According to the report, matched synovial fluid samples from ankylosing spondylitis patients were significantly enriched for the disease-linked clones. Some TCR beta motif variants had previously been reported in synovial fluid and blood of reactive arthritis patients, which suggested common disease-initiation mechanisms. A TCR beta motif made up of several highly homologous amino acid variants appeared to be characteristic of blood from ankylosing spondylitis patients. In peripheral blood, the disease-linked clones were found at relatively low frequencies and had a CD8+ phenotype.

This clonotype occurred a few times. Its antigen is unknown. No base-level quality is on record; no much larger clone is a single base apart. Sequencing was carried out with an Illumina HiSeq 2500. Quantitative 5'-RACE with molecular barcodes was the method used to prepare the TCR beta libraries. The source study handled its data this way. Disease-linked TCR variants were identified with a new computational method built on a probabilistic model of VDJ rearrangement. Through fastp at Q25 and MiXCR, TCRdb rebuilt clones from the public reads, retaining in-frame beta chains. One record per CDR3 amino acid sequence lists the most common genes and DNA. These V and J calls are TCRdb output, not the study's own analysis. Recorded for this sample are under 250,000 distinct CDR3 sequences; 32% of them occurred a single time. Of the sample, roughly 4% falls within the top ten clones. The CDR3 numbers 17 residues from cysteine through phenylalanine. Left in the record is the CDR3 DNA by itself, 51 bases read in frame from the first base. The germline V and J ends show losses of 4 bases and 3 bases respectively, and no gene match explains 11 bases of the junction. CDR1 and CDR2 are read off the germline V gene as SGHRS and YFSETQ.

Sequenced sample: blood, either unsorted or a sorted T cell fraction (not recorded which). The chain is encoded by TRBV5-1 joined to TRBJ2-1, and 9 junction bases match TRBD2. The receptor comes from a male donor with ankylosing spondylitis or in good health (not recorded which). This receptor carries the CDR3 CASSNPWRGGLYNEQFF. The nucleotide sequence reads TGCGCCAGCAGCAACCCCTGGCGGGGGGGCCTCTACAATGAGCAGTTCTTC.